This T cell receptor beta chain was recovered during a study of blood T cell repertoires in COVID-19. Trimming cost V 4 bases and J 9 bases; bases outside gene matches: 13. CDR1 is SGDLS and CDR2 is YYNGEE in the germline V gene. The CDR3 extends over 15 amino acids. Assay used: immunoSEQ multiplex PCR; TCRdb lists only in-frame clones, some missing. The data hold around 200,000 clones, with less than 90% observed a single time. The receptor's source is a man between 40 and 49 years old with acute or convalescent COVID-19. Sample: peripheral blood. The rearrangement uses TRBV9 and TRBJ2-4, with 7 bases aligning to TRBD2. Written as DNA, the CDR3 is TGTGCCAGCAGCCGGACGGGGGGAGGCGGGGGCATTCAGTACTTC. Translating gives CASSRTGGGGGIQYF.